This TCR beta chain was recovered during a study of radiotherapy plus CTLA-4 blockade in lung cancer. Study details: Disease control was present in around a third of patients, and objective responses in less than 20%.

Study outcomes and limitations: An expansion of tumor-derived TCR clones occurred in blood after radiotherapy plus ipilimumab. Early clonal dynamics of blood T cells, together with interferon-beta, were reported as the best response predictor.

As for this clone: The antigen is undetermined.

Repertoires were generated with immunoSEQ multiplex PCR, while TCRdb's copy carries only in-frame clones and drops some. The profile covers 15,000 or so clones, with around 70% appearing a single time and roughly 50% taken by the ten largest. With ipilimumab providing CTLA-4 blockade, focal radiation was administered to patients who had chemo-refractory metastatic non-small-cell lung cancer. Germline-derived CDR1 and CDR2 are MNHEY and SMNVEV (reference sequence). Losses at the gene ends were 4 bases for V and 4 bases for J; bases not matched to a gene: 5. The CDR3 length is 14 residues. The TCR sequence derives from a human donor with non-small cell lung cancer whose response to radiotherapy plus ipilimumab could not be evaluated. This chain uses TRBV27 with TRBJ2-5; 8 positions match TRBD2. The specimen was peripheral blood, collected from a patient treated with radiotherapy plus ipilimumab. CDR3 amino acids: CASSSGGALETQYF. The CDR3 DNA reads as TGTGCCAGCAGTTCCGGGGGGGCCTTAGAGACCCAGTACTTC.